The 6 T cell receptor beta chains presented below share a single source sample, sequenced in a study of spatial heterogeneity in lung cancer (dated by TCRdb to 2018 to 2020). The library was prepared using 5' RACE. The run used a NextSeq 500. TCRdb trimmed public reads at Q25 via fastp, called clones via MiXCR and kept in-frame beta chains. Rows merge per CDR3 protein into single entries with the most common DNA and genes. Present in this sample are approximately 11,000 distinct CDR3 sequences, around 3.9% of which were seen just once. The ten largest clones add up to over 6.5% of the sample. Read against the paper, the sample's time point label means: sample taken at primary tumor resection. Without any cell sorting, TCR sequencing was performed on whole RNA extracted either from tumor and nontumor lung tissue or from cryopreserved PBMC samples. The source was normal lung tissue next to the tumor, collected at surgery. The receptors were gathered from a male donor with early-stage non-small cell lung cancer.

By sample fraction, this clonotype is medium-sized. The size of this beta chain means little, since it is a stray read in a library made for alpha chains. CDR3 nucleotides: TGCAGTGCTCAAACTCTTGGGGGGAGTATTCGCTACAATGAGCAGTTCTTC. This translates into CSAQTLGGSIRYNEQFF. The chain couples TRBV20-1 to TRBJ2-1, with D tentatively TRBD2 (6 bases). The CDR3 totals 17 residues. Trimming stripped 5 bases from V and 3 bases from J, with 23 bases between. Germline CDR1 and CDR2: DFQATT and SNEGSKA (reference sequence).

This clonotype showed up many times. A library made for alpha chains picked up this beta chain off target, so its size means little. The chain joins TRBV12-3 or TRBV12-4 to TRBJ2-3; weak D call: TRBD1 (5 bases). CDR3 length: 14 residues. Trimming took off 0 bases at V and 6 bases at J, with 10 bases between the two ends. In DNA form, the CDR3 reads TGTGCCAGCAGTTTAGCAGGGGATGGGGATACGCAGTATTTT. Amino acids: CASSLAGDGDTQYF.

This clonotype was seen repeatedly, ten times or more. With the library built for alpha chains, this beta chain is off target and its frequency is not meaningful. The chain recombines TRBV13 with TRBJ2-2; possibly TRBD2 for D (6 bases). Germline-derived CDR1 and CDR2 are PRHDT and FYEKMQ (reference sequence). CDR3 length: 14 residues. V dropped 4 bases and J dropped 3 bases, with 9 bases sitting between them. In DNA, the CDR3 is TGTGCCAGCAGCTCGGGAGTTTACACCGGGGAGCTGTTTTTT. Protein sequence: CASSSGVYTGELFF.

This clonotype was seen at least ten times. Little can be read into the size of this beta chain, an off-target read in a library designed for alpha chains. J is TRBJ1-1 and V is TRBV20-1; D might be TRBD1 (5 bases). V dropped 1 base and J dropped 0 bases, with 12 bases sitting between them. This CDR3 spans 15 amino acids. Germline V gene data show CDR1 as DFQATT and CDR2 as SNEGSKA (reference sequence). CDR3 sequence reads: CSARGPRALNTEAFF. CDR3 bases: TGCAGTGCTAGAGGTCCCAGGGCCCTGAACACTGAAGCTTTCTTT.

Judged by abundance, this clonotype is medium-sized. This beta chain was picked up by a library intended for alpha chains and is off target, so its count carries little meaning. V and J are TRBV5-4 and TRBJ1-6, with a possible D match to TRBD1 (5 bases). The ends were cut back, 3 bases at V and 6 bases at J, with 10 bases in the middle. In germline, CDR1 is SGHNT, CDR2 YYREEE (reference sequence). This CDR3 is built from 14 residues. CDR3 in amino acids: CASSSDSGNSPLHF. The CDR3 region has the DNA TGTGCCAGCAGCTCCGACAGCGGTAATTCACCCCTCCACTTT.

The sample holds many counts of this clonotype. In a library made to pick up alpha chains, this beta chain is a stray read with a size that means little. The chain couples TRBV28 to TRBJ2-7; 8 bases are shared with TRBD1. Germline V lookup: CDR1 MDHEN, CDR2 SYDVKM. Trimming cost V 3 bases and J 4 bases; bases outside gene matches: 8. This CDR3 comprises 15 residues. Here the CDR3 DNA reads TGTGCCAGCAGTTTGGCTGGACAGGGCGGGTACGAGCAGTACTTC. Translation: CASSLAGQGGYEQYF.